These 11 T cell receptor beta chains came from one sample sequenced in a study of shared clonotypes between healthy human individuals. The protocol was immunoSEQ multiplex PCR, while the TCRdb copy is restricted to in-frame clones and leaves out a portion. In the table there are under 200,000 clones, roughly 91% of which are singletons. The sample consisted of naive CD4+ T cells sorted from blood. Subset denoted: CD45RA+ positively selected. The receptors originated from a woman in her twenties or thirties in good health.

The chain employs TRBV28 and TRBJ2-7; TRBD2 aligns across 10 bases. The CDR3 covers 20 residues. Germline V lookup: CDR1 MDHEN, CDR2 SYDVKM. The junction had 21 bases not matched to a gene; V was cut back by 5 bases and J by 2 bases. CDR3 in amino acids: CASSTPTGVSGRAGTYEQYF. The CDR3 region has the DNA TGTGCCAGCAGTACGCCCACCGGAGTCAGCGGGAGGGCCGGAACCTACGAGCAGTACTTC.

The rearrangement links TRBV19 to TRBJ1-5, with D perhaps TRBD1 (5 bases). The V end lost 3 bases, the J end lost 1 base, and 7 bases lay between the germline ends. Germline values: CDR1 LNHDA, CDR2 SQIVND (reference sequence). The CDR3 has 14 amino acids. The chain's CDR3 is CASSITGSNQPQHF. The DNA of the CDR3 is TGTGCCAGTAGTATCACAGGAAGCAATCAGCCCCAGCATTTT. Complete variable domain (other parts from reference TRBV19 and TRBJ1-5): DGGITQSPKYLFRKEGQNVTLSCEQNLNHDAMYWYRQDPGQGLRLIYYSQIVNDFQKGDIAEGYSVSREKKESFPLTVTSAQKNPTAFYLCASSITGSNQPQHFGDGTRLSIL.

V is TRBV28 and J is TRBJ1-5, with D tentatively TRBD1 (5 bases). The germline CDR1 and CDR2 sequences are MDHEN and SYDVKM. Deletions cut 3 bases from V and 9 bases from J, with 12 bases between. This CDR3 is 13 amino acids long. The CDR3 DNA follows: TGTGCCAGCAGTTTCGGGGGTACCCCGCCCCAGCATTTT. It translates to CASSFGGTPPQHF. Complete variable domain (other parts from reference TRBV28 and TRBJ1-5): DVKVTQSSRYLVKRTGEKVFLECVQDMDHENMFWYRQDPGLGLRLIYFSYDVKMKEKGDIPEGYSVSREKKERFSLILESASTNQTSMYLCASSFGGTPPQHFGDGTRLSIL.

The CDR3 reads CASSFHGIQPTDTQYF. In DNA form, the CDR3 reads TGTGCCAGCAGTTTTCACGGGATCCAGCCCACAGATACGCAGTATTTT. The chain employs TRBV28 and TRBJ2-3, with a possible D match to TRBD2 (5 bases). This CDR3 spans 16 amino acids. CDR1 and CDR2 from the germline V gene are MDHEN and SYDVKM. Trimming cost V 3 bases and J 2 bases, with 15 bases left between them.

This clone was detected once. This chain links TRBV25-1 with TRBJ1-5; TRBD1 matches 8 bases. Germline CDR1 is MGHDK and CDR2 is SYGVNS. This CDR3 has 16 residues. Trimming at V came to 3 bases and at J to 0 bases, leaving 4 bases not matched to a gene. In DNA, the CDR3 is TGTGCCAGCAGTGATTCCGACAGGGGTAGCAATCAGCCCCAGCATTTT. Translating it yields CASSDSDRGSNQPQHF. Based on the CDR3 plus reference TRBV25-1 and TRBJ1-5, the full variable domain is EADIYQTPRYLVIGTGKKITLECSQTMGHDKMYWYQQDPGMELHLIHYSYGVNSTEKGDLSSESTVSRIRTEHFPLTLESARPSHTSQYLCASSDSDRGSNQPQHFGDGTRLSIL.

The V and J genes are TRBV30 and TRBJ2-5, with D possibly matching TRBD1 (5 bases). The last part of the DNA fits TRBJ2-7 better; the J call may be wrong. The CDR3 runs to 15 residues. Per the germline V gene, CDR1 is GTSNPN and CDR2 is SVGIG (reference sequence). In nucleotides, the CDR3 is TGTGCCTGGAGTGTACTGGGGCCCCGAGTCCACGAGCAGTACTTC. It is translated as CAWSVLGPRVHEQYF.

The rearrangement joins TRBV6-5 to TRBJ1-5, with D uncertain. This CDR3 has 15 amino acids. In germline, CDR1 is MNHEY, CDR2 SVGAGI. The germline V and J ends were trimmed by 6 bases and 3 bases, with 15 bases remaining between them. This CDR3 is CASSPRRGDNQPQHF. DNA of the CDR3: TGTGCCAGCAGCCCCCGTCGAGGCGACAATCAGCCCCAGCATTTT.

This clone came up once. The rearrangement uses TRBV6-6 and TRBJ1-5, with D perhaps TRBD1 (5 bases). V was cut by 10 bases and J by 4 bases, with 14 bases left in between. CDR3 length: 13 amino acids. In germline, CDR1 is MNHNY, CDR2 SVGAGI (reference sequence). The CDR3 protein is CATSTDRNQPQHF. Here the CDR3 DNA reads TGTGCCACCTCCACAGACAGAAATCAGCCCCAGCATTTT.

CDR3 region: CASSEQGPNSYEQYF. CDR3 DNA sequence: TGTGCCAGCAGCGAACAGGGTCCCAACTCCTACGAGCAGTACTTC. The gene calls are TRBV2 and TRBJ2-5; D perhaps matches TRBD1 (6 bases). The DNA end is a closer match to TRBJ2-7, so the J assignment may be wrong. The CDR3 is 15 residues long. Germline loops: CDR1 SNHLY, CDR2 FYNNEI.

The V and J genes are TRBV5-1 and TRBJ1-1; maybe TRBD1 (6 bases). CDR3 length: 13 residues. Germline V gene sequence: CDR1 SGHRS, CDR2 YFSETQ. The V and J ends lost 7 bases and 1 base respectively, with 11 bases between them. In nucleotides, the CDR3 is TGCGCCAGCTCGACAGGATGGAACACTGAAGCTTTCTTT. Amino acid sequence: CASSTGWNTEAFF.

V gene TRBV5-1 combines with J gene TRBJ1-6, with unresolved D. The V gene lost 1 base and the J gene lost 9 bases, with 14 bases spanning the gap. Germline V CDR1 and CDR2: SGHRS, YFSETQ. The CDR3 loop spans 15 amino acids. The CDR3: CASSLTSDSGSPLHF. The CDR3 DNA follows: TGCGCCAGCAGCTTGACTTCAGATAGCGGTTCACCCCTCCACTTT.